This TCR beta chain was profiled in a study of blood T cell repertoires in COVID-19. About the study: Acute and convalescent COVID-19 samples came from the United States, Italy and Spain.

Assignments of participants to cohorts depended upon their own reported clinical history. In the original workflow: From reference gene primer amplification, estimates of nucleated cell counts were derived. This table comes from immunoSEQ multiplex PCR, and its TCRdb copy is limited to in-frame clones, with some not included. V, J and clone size are taken as reported in that table, and D and trimming were inferred from the DNA itself. The table lists approximately 170,000 clones, around 80% of them singletons. The sequenced sample consisted of PBMCs or T cells enriched from blood (not recorded which). The source of this sequence is a woman in her fifties or sixties who had recovered from COVID-19.

CDR3 sequence: CASSNQGYQETQYF. The CDR3 DNA reads as TGTGCCAGCAGCAACCAGGGGTACCAAGAGACCCAGTACTTC. The J gene is TRBJ2-5, the V gene TRBV7-9, with TRBD1 as a possible D gene (6 bases). This CDR3 contains 14 residues. The V and J ends lost 5 bases and 0 bases respectively, with 10 bases between them. Looked up from germline, CDR1 is SEHNR and CDR2 is FQNEAQ (reference sequence).